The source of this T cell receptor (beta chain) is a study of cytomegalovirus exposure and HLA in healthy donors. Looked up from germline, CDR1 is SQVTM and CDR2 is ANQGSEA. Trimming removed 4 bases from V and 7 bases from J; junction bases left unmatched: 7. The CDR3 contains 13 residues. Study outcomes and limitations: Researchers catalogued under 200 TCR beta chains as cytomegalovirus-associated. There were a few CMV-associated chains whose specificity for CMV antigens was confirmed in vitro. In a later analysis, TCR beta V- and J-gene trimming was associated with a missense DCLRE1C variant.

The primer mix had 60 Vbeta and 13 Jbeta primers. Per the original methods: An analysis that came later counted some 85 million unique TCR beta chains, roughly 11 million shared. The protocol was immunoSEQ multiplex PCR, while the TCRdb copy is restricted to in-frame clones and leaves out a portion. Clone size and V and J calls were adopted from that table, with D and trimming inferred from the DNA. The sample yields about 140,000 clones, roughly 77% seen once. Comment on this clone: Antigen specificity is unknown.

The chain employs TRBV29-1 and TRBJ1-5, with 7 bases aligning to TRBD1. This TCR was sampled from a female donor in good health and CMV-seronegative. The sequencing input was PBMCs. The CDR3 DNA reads TGCAGCGTTGGGACAGGTTTTAGGCAGCCCCAGCATTTT. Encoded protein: CSVGTGFRQPQHF.